This TCR beta chain stems from a study of T cell responses to AZD1222 COVID-19 vaccine. Study conclusions and caveats: There were mostly white British donors and more females than males, and clonal diversity was possibly underestimated. Spike-specific TCR breadth and depth were elevated following two AZD1222 doses.

Clones were sequenced by immunoSEQ multiplex PCR, and TCRdb holds only the in-frame ones, with some missing. The table has about 100,000 clones, 70% to 90% seen once. The CDR3 length is 12 residues. V was trimmed by 2 bases and J by 10 bases, leaving 6 bases between them. About this clone: Its matching antigen is unknown.

The gene calls are TRBV23-1 and TRBJ1-6; no clear D. TRBV23-1 falls under the ORF class, with uncertain function. The receptor was isolated from an adult in good health. Sequenced material: peripheral blood, taken on day 0 of AZD1222 vaccination. Written as DNA, the CDR3 is TGCGCCAGCAGTCAAGTAGACTCACCCCTCCACTTT. Protein product: CASSQVDSPLHF.